Each of the 19 T cell receptor beta chains below was sequenced from the same sample in a study of radiotherapy plus CTLA-4 blockade in lung cancer. Sequencing used immunoSEQ multiplex PCR; TCRdb keeps in-frame clones, though not all of them. Of about 110,000 clones listed, about 80% are singletons. This specimen was peripheral blood, taken from a patient treated with radiotherapy plus ipilimumab. These receptors all come from a human donor with non-small cell lung cancer that progressed on radiotherapy plus ipilimumab. Some clones in this sample may be carry-over from other donors' samples.

DNA of the CDR3: TGTGCCAGCAGCTTGGTTTACAGGGGCGACTCCTACGAGCAGTACTTC. Protein sequence: CASSLVYRGDSYEQYF. The rearrangement links TRBV5-4 to TRBJ2-7, with 7 bases matching TRBD1. The ends lost 0 bases at V and 0 bases at J; junction bases unmatched: 6. The germline gives CDR1 SGHNT, CDR2 YYREEE (reference sequence). This CDR3 has 16 residues.

This chain joins TRBV29-1 and TRBJ1-1, with TRBD1 identical over 10 bases. The CDR3 totals 17 residues. J was trimmed by 2 bases and V by 5 bases; bases with no gene match: 14. In germline, CDR1 is SQVTM, CDR2 ANQGSEA. This CDR3 reads CSVQPPLGTGDNTEAFF. CDR3 DNA: TGCAGCGTTCAACCCCCTTTGGGGACAGGGGATAACACTGAAGCTTTCTTT.

This chain links TRBV6-6 with TRBJ2-3; TRBD2 is a possible D gene (6 bases). The CDR3 consists of 12 residues. Germline values: CDR1 MNHNY, CDR2 SVGAGI (reference sequence). Trimming pared 0 bases from V and 8 bases from J, leaving 6 bases between. The CDR3 protein is CASSYSGGTQYF. The CDR3 coding sequence is TGTGCCAGCAGTTACTCGGGAGGTACGCAGTATTTT.

This rearrangement joins TRBV5-6 to TRBJ2-3, with a weak D call TRBD2 (5 bases). The CDR3 totals 12 residues. The V end lost 2 bases, the J end lost 8 bases, and 9 bases lay between the germline ends. The germline CDR1 and CDR2 sequences are SGHDT and YYEEEE. CDR3 DNA sequence: TGTGCCAGCAGCTTCCCGACTACTACGCAGTATTTT. Residues: CASSFPTTTQYF.

The rearrangement uses TRBV7-2 and TRBJ2-6; unclear D gene. The CDR3 length is 16 residues. Per germline, CDR1 SGHTA and CDR2 FQGNSA. V was clipped by 1 base and J by 2 bases, with 9 bases between them. The CDR3 bases are TGTGCCAGCAGCTTAGTAGTAACAGCTGGGGCCAACGTCCTGACTTTC. Translation: CASSLVVTAGANVLTF.

V and J are TRBV11-3 and TRBJ2-1; D is uncertain. The V gene's germline CDR1 is SGHNT and CDR2 YENEEA. The CDR3 is made up of 13 amino acids. The germline V and J ends were trimmed by 0 bases and 5 bases, with 5 bases remaining between them. CDR3 DNA: TGTGCCAGCAGCTTAGAGGGCCACAATGAGCAGTTCTTC. Translating gives CASSLEGHNEQFF.

The chain has TRBV5-1 and TRBJ2-3, with unresolved D. CDR3 length equals 15 residues. In germline, CDR1 is SGHRS, CDR2 YFSETQ. The V end lost 5 bases, the J end lost 0 bases, and 13 bases lay between the germline ends. CDR3 in DNA: TGCGCCAGCAGGCGGTTCTCCTCTAGCACAGATACGCAGTATTTT. Protein: CASRRFSSSTDTQYF.

To note about this clone: Its ends do not fully match the called genes, so a read error is possible. The rearrangement links TRBV7-7 to TRBJ2-1; 11 positions agree with TRBD2. The germline V gene has CDR1 SSHAT and CDR2 FNYEAQ (reference sequence). The CDR3 is 15 amino acids. CDR3 in amino acids: CASSPTTSGDNGQFF. CDR3 DNA sequence: TGTGCTAGCAGCCCGACGACTAGCGGGGACAATGGGCAGTTCTTC.

This clone was recorded many times. The V gene is TRBV10-3, the J gene TRBJ1-2; D is unclear. This CDR3 is built from 12 residues. V was clipped by 4 bases and J by 4 bases, with 7 bases between them. The germline gives CDR1 ENHRY, CDR2 SYGVKD. CDR3 in amino acids: CAISGIGYGYTF. Written as DNA, the CDR3 is TGTGCCATCAGTGGCATCGGCTATGGCTACACCTTC.

A remark on this clone: The identical CDR3 is also encoded by other nucleotide sequences in the sample. The chain uses TRBV7-2 and TRBJ1-1, with D hard to call. Germline V CDR1 and CDR2: SGHTA, FQGNSA. The CDR3 is 13 residues long. Deletions cut 1 base from V and 1 base from J, with 4 bases between. CDR3 nucleotides: TGTGCCAGCAGCTTAGGGAGGAACACTGAAGCTTTCTTT. It yields the protein CASSLGRNTEAFF.

The rearrangement uses TRBV2 and TRBJ2-1; 8 positions match TRBD1. The CDR3 has 14 amino acids. Germline-derived CDR1 and CDR2 are SNHLY and FYNNEI. The junction had 10 bases not matched to a gene; V was cut back by 6 bases and J by 9 bases. CDR3 bases: TGTGCCAGCAGGCGGGACAGGTATAATAGTGAGCAGTTCTTC. This gives the protein CASRRDRYNSEQFF.

The V call is TRBV2, the J call TRBJ2-7, with TRBD1 matching over 10 bases. This CDR3 has 14 residues. With V trimmed by 4 bases and J by 6 bases, 6 bases remained unmatched. In germline, CDR1 is SNHLY, CDR2 FYNNEI. For the CDR3, the DNA is TGTGCCAGCAGTGTGTCGGGACAGGGGCTCGAGCAGTACTTC. Encoded protein: CASSVSGQGLEQYF.

The gene calls are TRBV9 and TRBJ2-7, with D perhaps matching TRBD2 (5 bases). From germline, CDR1 is SGDLS and CDR2 YYNGEE. Deletions cut 4 bases from V and 5 bases from J, with 19 bases between. This CDR3 is 15 amino acids long. CDR3 loop: CASSLMAVAGDEQYF. CDR3 nucleotides: TGTGCCAGCAGCCTAATGGCCGTGGCGGGCGACGAGCAGTACTTC.

This clone was recorded a few times. V is TRBV5-1 and J is TRBJ2-1, with 13 bases matching TRBD2. This CDR3 is 15 amino acids long. J gave up 9 bases and V 4 bases, and 7 bases lay outside the gene matches. Germline V CDR1 and CDR2: SGHRS, YFSETQ. CDR3 region: CASSAGTSGVSEQFF. As DNA, the CDR3 is TGCGCCAGCAGCGCCGGGACTAGCGGGGTTAGTGAGCAGTTCTTC.

The chain is built from TRBV9 and TRBJ2-7, with a possible D match to TRBD2 (6 bases). This CDR3 is built from 14 residues. V shed 3 bases and J shed 3 bases, with 13 bases lying between them. The germline V gene has CDR1 SGDLS and CDR2 YYNGEE. As DNA, the CDR3 is TGTGCCAGCAGCGCCTCACGGGGGAGCTACGAGCAGTACTTC. Translating it yields CASSASRGSYEQYF.

Concerning this clone: The identical CDR3 is also encoded by other nucleotide sequences in the sample. The V and J genes are TRBV5-1 and TRBJ2-3; perhaps TRBD2 as D (5 bases). V shed 2 bases and J shed 6 bases, with 10 bases lying between them. Germline V lookup: CDR1 SGHRS, CDR2 YFSETQ. The CDR3 length is 13 residues. The CDR3 is CASSFSGPDTQYF. In nucleotides, the CDR3 is TGCGCCAGCAGCTTCAGCGGCCCCGATACGCAGTATTTT.

This clone was seen a single time. The J gene is TRBJ2-5, the V gene TRBV13; 9 bases are a match to TRBD1. This CDR3 comprises 16 residues. With 3 bases clipped from V and 5 bases from J, the junction kept 10 bases outside the gene matches. The germline V gene encodes CDR1 PRHDT and CDR2 FYEKMQ (reference sequence). CDR3 in DNA: TGTGCCAGCAGCTTTGCACAGGGGGCGACGGGGGAGACCCAGTACTTC. Its translation: CASSFAQGATGETQYF. The whole variable domain, remainder taken from reference TRBV13 and TRBJ2-5, is AAGVIQSPRHLIKEKRETATLKCYPIPRHDTVYWYQQGPGQDPQFLISFYEKMQSDKGSIPDRFSAQQFSDYHSELNMSSLELGDSALYFCASSFAQGATGETQYFGPGTRLLVL.

The chain couples TRBV20-1 to TRBJ2-7; unclear D gene. The germline V gene has CDR1 DFQATT and CDR2 SNEGSKA (reference sequence). This CDR3 comprises 11 residues. V was shortened by 2 bases and J by 5 bases, with 7 bases between the two germline ends. CDR3 sequence: CSARPRDEQYF. CDR3 nucleotide sequence: TGCAGTGCTAGACCCCGGGACGAGCAGTACTTC.

This chain links TRBV11-3 with TRBJ1-4; a weak D match, TRBD1 (5 bases). V shed 5 bases and J shed 7 bases, with 11 bases lying between them. The V gene's germline CDR1 is SGHNT and CDR2 YENEEA. CDR3 length equals 13 residues. In DNA form, the CDR3 reads TGTGCCAGCAGCAAGGGACCCAGTGAAAAACTGTTTTTT. Its protein is CASSKGPSEKLFF.